The rows below give T cell receptor beta chains drawn from one sample of a study of cytomegalovirus exposure and HLA in healthy donors. The table came from immunoSEQ multiplex PCR; TCRdb's copy has only in-frame clones and leaves some out. In the table there are approximately 190,000 clones, more than 65% of which are singletons. The sequencing sample was made of PBMCs. Receptor source: a man in his forties in good health and CMV-seropositive. The CDR3 runs from the conserved cysteine through the conserved F or W. A D gene is named only where the DNA matches it firmly. Some rows mark clone size as missing; the rest say once, few, many or name a class of expanded clone.

>TRBJ2-7|.|TRBV7-9|.
TGTGCCAGCAGTCTCGAACTCTACGAGCAGTACTTC
CASSLELYEQYF
>TRBJ2-7|TRBD1|TRBV6-1|.
TGTGCCAGCAGTTATTCCAGGGGGCACGAGCAGTACTTC
CASSYSRGHEQYF
>TRBJ1-5|TRBD1|TRBV28|.
TGTGCCAGCAGGTTACAGGGGCCACTGCAGCCCCAGCATTTT
CASRLQGPLQPQHF
>TRBJ2-5|.|TRBV7-9|.
TGTGCCAGCAGCTTAGCGTCCGGGATTCAAGAGACCCAGTACTTC
CASSLASGIQETQYF
>TRBJ2-7|.|TRBV10-3|few
TGTGCCATCAGTGGGGGCCGGTTCGGATACGAGCAGTACTTC
CAISGGRFGYEQYF
>TRBJ1-1|.|TRBV5-1|few
TGCGCCAGCAGCTTTAATGGGGGAGGAGGGACTGAAGCTTTCTTT
CASSFNGGGGTEAFF
>TRBJ2-1|TRBD2|TRBV4-1|.
TGCGCCAGCAGCCAGGGGACTAGCGGGAGGGCCGGTGAGCAGTTCTTC
CASSQGTSGRAGEQFF
>TRBJ1-2|TRBD1|TRBV29-1|.
TGCAGCGTTGAAACCGGGACAGGGGATCTAGCTAACTATGGCTACACCTTC
CSVETGTGDLANYGYTF
>TRBJ2-2|TRBD1|TRBV11-3|.
TGTGCCAGCAGCTTAGGACAGGGGGTGTACGGGGAGCTGTTTTTT
CASSLGQGVYGELFF
>TRBJ2-1|TRBD1|TRBV29-1|few
TGCAGCGCGGACAGGAGCTCCTACAATGAGCAGTTCTTC
CSADRSSYNEQFF
>TRBJ1-5|.|TRBV4-2|.
TGTGCCAGCAGCCATCATCAGGCGGGAGGTCAGCCCCAGCATTTT
CASSHHQAGGQPQHF
>TRBJ2-5|TRBD2|TRBV29-1|.
TGCAGCGTTGATCGGGAGGTGGAGACCCAGTACTTC
CSVDREVETQYF
>TRBJ2-1|.|TRBV13|.
TGTGCCAGCAGCTTAGGACAGACGTCCTACAATGAGCAGTTCTTC
CASSLGQTSYNEQFF
>TRBJ1-5|.|TRBV19|.
TGTGCCAGTACCTGGGGGCTCGATAAGGGTCAGCCCCAGCATTTT
CASTWGLDKGQPQHF
>TRBJ2-7|.|TRBV5-1|.
TGCGCCAGCAGCGAAGAGTACGAGCAGTACTTC
CASSEEYEQYF
>TRBJ1-2|.|TRBV10-3|.
TGTGCCATCAGTGAGTCTGGGGCAGGGGAGAACTATGGCTACACCTTC
CAISESGAGENYGYTF
>TRBJ1-1|.|TRBV29-1|.
TGCAGCGTTGATACGGGGGGCACTGAAGCTTTCTTT
CSVDTGGTEAFF
>TRBJ1-3|.|TRBV4-2|.
TGTGCCAGCAGCCAAGCTTACGGGGGGGGGCCGCCCGGAAACACCATATATTTT
CASSQAYGGGPPGNTIYF
>TRBJ2-7|.|TRBV4-1|.
TGCGCCAGCAGCCTGTCCGGGACTGAGTCCTACGAGCAGTACTTC
CASSLSGTESYEQYF
>TRBJ2-1|.|TRBV11-2|.
TGTGCCAGCAGCCCGGGACTCCTGTTGGGGAACAATGAGCAGTTCTTC
CASSPGLLLGNNEQFF
>TRBJ1-1|TRBD1|TRBV27|once
TGTGCCAGCAGTTTATTGAGGGGGCGAACTGAAGCTTTCTTT
CASSLLRGRTEAFF
>TRBJ2-7|TRBD1|TRBV5-1|.
TGCGCCAGCAGAGTGGCAGGGGGTTCCTACGAGCAGTACTTC
CASRVAGGSYEQYF
>TRBJ2-3|.|TRBV7-9|.
TGTGCCAGCAGCTTAGACGTCGAGGCTCATACGCAGTATTTT
CASSLDVEAHTQYF
>TRBJ2-2|TRBD1|TRBV29-1|.
TGCAGCGTTGAGGGACAGATGAACACCGGGGAGCTGTTTTTT
CSVEGQMNTGELFF
>TRBJ2-3|TRBD2|TRBV14|.
TGTGCCAGCAGCCTTCGACTAGCGGCTAGCACAGATACGCAGTATTTT
CASSLRLAASTDTQYF
>TRBJ1-4|.|TRBV28|.
TGTGCCAGCAGACGAGGGGGATATCTTGAAAAACTGTTTTTT
CASRRGGYLEKLFF
>TRBJ2-7|TRBD1|TRBV6-6|once
TGTGCCAGCAGTTTTATGACAGGGGAATACGAGCAGTACTTC
CASSFMTGEYEQYF
>TRBJ2-7|TRBD2|TRBV28|.
TGTGCCAGCAGTTTATCGTACGGGACTAGCGGGAGCCTAACCTACGAGCAGTACTTC
CASSLSYGTSGSLTYEQYF
>TRBJ1-4|.|TRBV5-1|.
TGCGCCAGCAGCTTCCGACAAAATAATGAAAAACTGTTTTTT
CASSFRQNNEKLFF
>TRBJ2-7|TRBD2|TRBV4-1|.
TGCGCCAGCAGCCAAGGGCGGACTAGCGGCTACGAGCAGTACTTC
CASSQGRTSGYEQYF
>TRBJ1-4|.|TRBV6-5|few
TGTGCCAGCAGTTACTCGGGGGCTCTGACTAATGAAAAACTGTTTTTT
CASSYSGALTNEKLFF
>TRBJ2-7|TRBD2|TRBV6-6|.
TGTGCCAGCAGCCTCACTAGCGGGGGGGAGCAGTACTTC
CASSLTSGGEQYF
>TRBJ2-7|TRBD1|TRBV15|.
TGTGCCACCACTCGGTCGGACAGGGAGGCTAACGAGCAGTACTTC
CATTRSDREANEQYF
>TRBJ1-1|TRBD1|TRBV5-1|.
TGCGCCAGCAGTTTGGGACAGGGGGCGCCCGGTAACACTGAAGCTTTCTTT
CASSLGQGAPGNTEAFF
>TRBJ2-7|.|TRBV2|.
TGTGCCAGCACCCCCCGCCTCGGTGGGAGCTCCTACGAGCAGTACTTC
CASTPRLGGSSYEQYF
>TRBJ2-7|TRBD1|TRBV6-1|.
TGTGCCAGCAGTGAATATCCCTCGACAGGGGACTACGAGCAGTACTTC
CASSEYPSTGDYEQYF
>TRBJ1-1|TRBD1|TRBV7-8|.
TGTGCCAGCAGCTTCCTACCGGGACAGGGTGTTGGCGTAGCTTTCTTT
CASSFLPGQGVGVAFF
>TRBJ1-1|.|TRBV9|.
TGTGCCAGCAGCGTAGACCACAGGGATACTGAAGCTTTCTTT
CASSVDHRDTEAFF
>TRBJ2-3|.|TRBV5-4|.
TGTGCCAGCAGCTTGTTTCCCTCCCAGAAATCCACAGATACGCAGTATTTT
CASSLFPSQKSTDTQYF
>TRBJ2-3|.|TRBV19|.
TGTGCCAGTAGTATCGGAGATACGCAGTATTTT
CASSIGDTQYF
>TRBJ2-3|TRBD2|TRBV27|.
TGTGCCAGCATGTCGGCGGGAGGCACAGATACGCAGTATTTT
CASMSAGGTDTQYF
>TRBJ2-1|TRBD2|TRBV27|.
TGTGCCAGCACCCCTATGCGGGGGTACAATGAGCAGTTCTTC
CASTPMRGYNEQFF
>TRBJ2-5|TRBD1|TRBV7-2|.
TGTGCCAGCAGCCTCTCCTCGGGACAGGGGGAAGAGACCCAGTACTTC
CASSLSSGQGEETQYF
>TRBJ2-1|.|TRBV9|.
TGTGCCAGCTCCCCCTCTGGTCGGGATGAGCAGTTCTTC
CASSPSGRDEQFF
>TRBJ2-5|.|TRBV7-2|.
TGTGCCAGCAGCTTAGATCCAGGTACGAAGACCCAGTACTTC
CASSLDPGTKTQYF
>TRBJ2-7|.|TRBV28|few
TGTGCCAGCAGTTCCGCCGGGAGCGAGCAGTACTTC
CASSSAGSEQYF
>TRBJ1-2|.|TRBV6-5|few
TGTGCCAGCAGTATCGGCACAGGCTATGGCTACACCTTC
CASSIGTGYGYTF
>TRBJ2-4|TRBD2|TRBV2|.
TGTGCCAGCAGTGAGGCTAGCGGGATGGTCAAAAACATTCAGTACTTC
CASSEASGMVKNIQYF
>TRBJ1-4|.|TRBV19|.
TGTGCCAGTAGTATTGACGGGTCGGGCAGGGTAAGGGCGGGGAGAGCGGAAAAACTGTTTTTT
CASSIDGSGRVRAGRAEKLFF
>TRBJ2-5|TRBD1|TRBV6-1|.
TGTGCCAGCAGTGATCCCGGGACAGAGTACCAAGAGACCCAGTACTTC
CASSDPGTEYQETQYF
>TRBJ1-1|.|TRBV7-9|.
TGTGCCAGCAGCTCAAACTTGGGGCAGAACACTGAAGCTTTCTTT
CASSSNLGQNTEAFF
>TRBJ1-4|.|TRBV28|few
TGTGCCAGCAGTCTTGACTTTGCAACTAATGAAAAACTGTTTTTT
CASSLDFATNEKLFF
>TRBJ1-4|.|TRBV7-8|.
TGTGCCAGCAGCTTAGGGAGAGAAAAACTGTTTTTT
CASSLGREKLFF
>TRBJ1-2|.|TRBV9|.
TGTGCCAGCAGCGTAGACAGAAGCTATGGCTACACCTTC
CASSVDRSYGYTF
>TRBJ1-5|TRBD1|TRBV11-3|.
TGTGCCAGCAGCTTGACCGAGGCGGCAGGGGGTGGCAATCAGCCCCAGCATTTT
CASSLTEAAGGGNQPQHF